The clone carrying this T cell receptor (beta chain) has at least ten counts. Its antigen is as yet unknown. The data derive from a study of identical twins. Study-wide points: Twin-shared out-of-frame alpha sequences were enriched for low generation probability. Weaker excess twin sharing was observed in beta out-of-frame sequences.

From the 5' RACE reads, TCRdb called clonotypes with MiXCR, one entry per CDR3 protein. The table shows around 340,000 distinct CDR3 sequences, with 10% to 15% occurring only once. Between the trimmed V and J ends, which lost 4 bases and 3 bases, there was a span of 15 bases. CDR1 LGHNA and CDR2 YNFKEQ come from the germline V gene. CDR3 length: 16 amino acids. This sample was shared with a second study, whose subject was yellow fever vaccine responses in identical twins.

The rearrangement uses TRBV4-2 and TRBJ2-2, with D perhaps given as TRBD1 or TRBD2 (6 bases each). The specimen sequenced was CD8+ T cells sorted from blood. This clonotype was sampled from a woman aged 18 to 35 in good health. The CDR3 here is CASSRPRGPYTGELFF. The CDR3 DNA sequence: TGTGCCAGCAGCCGGCCCCGGGGGCCGTACACCGGGGAGCTGTTTTTT.